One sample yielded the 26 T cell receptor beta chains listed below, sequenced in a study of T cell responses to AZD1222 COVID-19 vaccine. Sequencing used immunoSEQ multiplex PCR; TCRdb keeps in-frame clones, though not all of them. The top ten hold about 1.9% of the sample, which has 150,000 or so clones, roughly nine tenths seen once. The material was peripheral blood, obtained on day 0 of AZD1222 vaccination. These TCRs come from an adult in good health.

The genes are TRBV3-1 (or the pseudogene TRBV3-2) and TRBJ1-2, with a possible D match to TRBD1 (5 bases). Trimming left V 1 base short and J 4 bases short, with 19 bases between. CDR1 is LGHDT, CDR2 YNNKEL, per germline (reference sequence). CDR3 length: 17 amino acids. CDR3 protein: CASSQAGSGLFLYGYTF. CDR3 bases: TGTGCCAGCAGCCAAGCAGGATCAGGGTTATTCCTCTATGGCTACACCTTC.

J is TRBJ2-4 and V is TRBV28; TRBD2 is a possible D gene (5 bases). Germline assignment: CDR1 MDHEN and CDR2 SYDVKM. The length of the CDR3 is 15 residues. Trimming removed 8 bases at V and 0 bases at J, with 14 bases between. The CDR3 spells CASRGPALAKNIQYF. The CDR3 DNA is TGTGCCAGCCGCGGGCCAGCGCTAGCCAAAAACATTCAGTACTTC.

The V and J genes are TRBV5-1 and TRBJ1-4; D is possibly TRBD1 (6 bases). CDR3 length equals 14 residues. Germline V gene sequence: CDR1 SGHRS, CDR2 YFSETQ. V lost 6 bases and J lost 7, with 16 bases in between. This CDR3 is CASTGAGWGEKLFF. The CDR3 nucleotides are TGCGCCAGCACAGGGGCTGGGTGGGGTGAAAAACTGTTTTTT.

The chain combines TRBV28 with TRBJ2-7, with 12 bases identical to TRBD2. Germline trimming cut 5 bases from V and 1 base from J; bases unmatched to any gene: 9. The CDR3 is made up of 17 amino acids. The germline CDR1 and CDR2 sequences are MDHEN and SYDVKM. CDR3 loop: CASSQRAGTSGSYEQYF. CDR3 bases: TGTGCCAGCAGTCAACGGGCAGGGACTAGCGGGTCCTACGAGCAGTACTTC.

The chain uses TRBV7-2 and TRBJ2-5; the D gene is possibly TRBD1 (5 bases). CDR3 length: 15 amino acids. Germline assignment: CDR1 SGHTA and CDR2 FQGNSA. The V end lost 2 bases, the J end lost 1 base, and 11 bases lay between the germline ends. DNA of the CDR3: TGTGCCAGCAGCTTACAGGGTTTGTTCCAAGAGACCCAGTACTTC. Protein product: CASSLQGLFQETQYF.

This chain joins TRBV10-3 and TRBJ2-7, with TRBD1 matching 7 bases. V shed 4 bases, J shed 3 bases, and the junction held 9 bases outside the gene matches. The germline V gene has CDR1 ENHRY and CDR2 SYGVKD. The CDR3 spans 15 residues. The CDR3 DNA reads TGTGCCATCAGTGTACCTGGGGACAGAATCTACGAGCAGTACTTC. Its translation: CAISVPGDRIYEQYF.

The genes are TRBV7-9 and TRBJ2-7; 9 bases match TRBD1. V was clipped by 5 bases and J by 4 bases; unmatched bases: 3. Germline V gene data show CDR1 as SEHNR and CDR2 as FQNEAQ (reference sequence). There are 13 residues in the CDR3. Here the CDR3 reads CASSGTGWYEQYF. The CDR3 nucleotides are TGTGCCAGCAGCGGGACAGGGTGGTACGAGCAGTACTTC. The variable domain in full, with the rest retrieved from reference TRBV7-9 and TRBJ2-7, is DTGVSQNPRHKITKRGQNVTFRCDPISEHNRLYWYRQTLGQGPEFLTYFQNEAQLEKSRLLSDRFSAERPKGSFSTLEIQRTEQGDSAMYLCASSGTGWYEQYFGPGTRLTVT.

CDR3 loop: CASSLPGQVSYEQYF. CDR3 nucleotides: TGTGCCAGCAGCTTACCGGGACAGGTTTCCTACGAGCAGTACTTC. V and J are TRBV7-9 and TRBJ2-7; 8 nucleotides align to TRBD1. The junction had 4 bases not matched to a gene; V was cut back by 2 bases and J by 1 base. The CDR3 is 15 amino acids. Germline V gene data show CDR1 as SEHNR and CDR2 as FQNEAQ (reference sequence).

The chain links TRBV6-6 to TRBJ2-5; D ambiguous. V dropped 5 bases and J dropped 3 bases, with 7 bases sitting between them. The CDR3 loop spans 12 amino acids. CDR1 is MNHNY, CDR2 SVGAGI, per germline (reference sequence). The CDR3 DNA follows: TGTGCCAGCAGTCGGACGGAAGAGACCCAGTACTTC. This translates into CASSRTEETQYF.

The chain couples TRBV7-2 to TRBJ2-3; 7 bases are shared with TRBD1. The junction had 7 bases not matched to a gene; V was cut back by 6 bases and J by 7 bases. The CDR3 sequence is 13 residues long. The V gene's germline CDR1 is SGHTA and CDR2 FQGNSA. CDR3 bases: TGTGCCAGCAGTTCCGACAGGGCAAATACGCAGTATTTT. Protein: CASSSDRANTQYF.

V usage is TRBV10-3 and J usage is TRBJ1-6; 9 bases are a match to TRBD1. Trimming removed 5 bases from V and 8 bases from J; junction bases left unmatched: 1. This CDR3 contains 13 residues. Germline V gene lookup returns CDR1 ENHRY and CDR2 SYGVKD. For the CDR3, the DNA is TGTGCCATCAGTCGACAGGGGGATTCACCCCTCCACTTT. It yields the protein CAISRQGDSPLHF.

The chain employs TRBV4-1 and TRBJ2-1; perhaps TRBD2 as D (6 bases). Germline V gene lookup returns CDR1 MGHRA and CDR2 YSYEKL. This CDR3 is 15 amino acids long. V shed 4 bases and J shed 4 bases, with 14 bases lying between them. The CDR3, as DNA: TGCGCCAGCAGCCCCGGACTACCTGGTTACAATGAGCAGTTCTTC. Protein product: CASSPGLPGYNEQFF.

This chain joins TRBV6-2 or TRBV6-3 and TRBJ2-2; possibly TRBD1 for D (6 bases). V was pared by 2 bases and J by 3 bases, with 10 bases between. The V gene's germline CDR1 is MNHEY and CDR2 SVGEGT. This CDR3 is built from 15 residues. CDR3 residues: CASSYGGPDTGELFF. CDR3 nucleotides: TGTGCCAGCAGTTACGGGGGCCCGGACACCGGGGAGCTGTTTTTT.

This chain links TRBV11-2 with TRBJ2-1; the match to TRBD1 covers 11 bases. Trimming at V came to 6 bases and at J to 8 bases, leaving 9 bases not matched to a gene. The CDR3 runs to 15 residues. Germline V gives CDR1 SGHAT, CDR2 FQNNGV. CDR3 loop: CASSKDRGQGDEQFF. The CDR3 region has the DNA TGTGCCAGCAGTAAGGACAGGGGGCAGGGCGATGAGCAGTTCTTC. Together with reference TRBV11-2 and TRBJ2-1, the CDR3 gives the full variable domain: EAGVAQSPRYKIIEKRQSVAFWCNPISGHATLYWYQQILGQGPKLLIQFQNNGVVDDSQLPKDRFSAERLKGVDSTLKIQPAKLEDSAVYLCASSKDRGQGDEQFFGPGTRLTVL.

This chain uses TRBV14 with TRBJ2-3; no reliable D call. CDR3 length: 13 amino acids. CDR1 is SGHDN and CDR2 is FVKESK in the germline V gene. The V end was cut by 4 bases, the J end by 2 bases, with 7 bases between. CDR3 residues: CASSPHNTDTQYF. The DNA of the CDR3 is TGTGCCAGCAGCCCTCACAACACAGATACGCAGTATTTT.

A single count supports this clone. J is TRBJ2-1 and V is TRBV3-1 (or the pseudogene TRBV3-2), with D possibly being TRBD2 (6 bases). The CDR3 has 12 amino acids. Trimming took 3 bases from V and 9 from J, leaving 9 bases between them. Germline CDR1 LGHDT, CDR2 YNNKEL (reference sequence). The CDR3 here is CASSQSGGEQFF. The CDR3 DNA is TGTGCCAGCAGCCAGTCCGGGGGTGAGCAGTTCTTC.

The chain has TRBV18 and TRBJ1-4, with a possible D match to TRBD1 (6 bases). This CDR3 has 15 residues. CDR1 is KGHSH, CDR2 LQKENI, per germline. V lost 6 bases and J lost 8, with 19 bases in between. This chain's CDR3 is CASSPGALDNEKLFF. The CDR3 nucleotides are TGTGCCAGCTCCCCAGGGGCCCTCGACAACGAAAAACTGTTTTTT.

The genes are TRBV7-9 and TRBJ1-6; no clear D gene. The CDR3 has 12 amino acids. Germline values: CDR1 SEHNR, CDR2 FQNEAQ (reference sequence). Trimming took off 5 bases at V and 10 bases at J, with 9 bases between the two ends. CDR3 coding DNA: TGTGCCAGCAGCAGGGAGGACTCACCCCTCCACTTT. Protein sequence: CASSREDSPLHF.

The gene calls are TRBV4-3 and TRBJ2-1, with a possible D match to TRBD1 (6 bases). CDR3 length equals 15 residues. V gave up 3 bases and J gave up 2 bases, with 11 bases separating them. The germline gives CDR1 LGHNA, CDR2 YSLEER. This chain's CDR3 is CASSQVQGTYNEQFF. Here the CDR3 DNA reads TGCGCCAGCAGCCAGGTACAGGGCACCTACAATGAGCAGTTCTTC.

The CDR3 protein is CSVAMDRGLFSYTF. CDR3 sequence (DNA): TGCAGCGTCGCCATGGACAGGGGGCTCTTTAGCTACACCTTC. This chain joins TRBV29-1 and TRBJ1-2; 11 bases are shared with TRBD1. The length of the CDR3 is 14 residues. V shed 6 bases, J shed 9 bases, and the junction held 12 bases outside the gene matches. Germline assignment: CDR1 SQVTM and CDR2 ANQGSEA.

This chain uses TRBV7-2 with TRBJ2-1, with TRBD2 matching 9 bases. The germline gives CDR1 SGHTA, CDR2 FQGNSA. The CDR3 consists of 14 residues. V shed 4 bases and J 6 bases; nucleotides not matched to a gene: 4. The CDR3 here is CASSSSGALNEQFF. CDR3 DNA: TGTGCCAGCAGCTCTAGCGGGGCACTCAATGAGCAGTTCTTC.

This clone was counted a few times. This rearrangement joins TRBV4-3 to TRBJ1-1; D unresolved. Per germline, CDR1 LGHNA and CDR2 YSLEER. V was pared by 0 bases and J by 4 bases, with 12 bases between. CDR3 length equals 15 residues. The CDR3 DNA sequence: TGCGCCAGCAGCCAAGATCGCTTCGAGGGCACTGAAGCTTTCTTT. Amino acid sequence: CASSQDRFEGTEAFF.

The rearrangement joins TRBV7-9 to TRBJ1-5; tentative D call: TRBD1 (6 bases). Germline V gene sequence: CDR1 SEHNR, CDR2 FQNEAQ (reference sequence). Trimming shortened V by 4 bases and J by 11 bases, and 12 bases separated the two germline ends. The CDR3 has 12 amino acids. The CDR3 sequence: CASSSVWDTQHF. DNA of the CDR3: TGTGCCAGCAGCTCGGTGTGGGACACCCAGCATTTT.

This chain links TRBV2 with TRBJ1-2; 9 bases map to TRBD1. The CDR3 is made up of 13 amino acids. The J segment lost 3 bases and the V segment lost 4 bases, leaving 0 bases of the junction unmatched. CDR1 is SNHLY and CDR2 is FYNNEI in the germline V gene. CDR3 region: CASSGQGDYGYTF. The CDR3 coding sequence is TGTGCCAGCAGTGGACAGGGGGACTATGGCTACACCTTC.

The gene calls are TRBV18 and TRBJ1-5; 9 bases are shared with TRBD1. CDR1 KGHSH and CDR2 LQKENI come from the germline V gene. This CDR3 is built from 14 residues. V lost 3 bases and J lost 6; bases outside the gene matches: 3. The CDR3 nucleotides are TGTGCCAGCTCACCGGGACAGGGCAGTCAGCCCCAGCATTTT. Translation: CASSPGQGSQPQHF.

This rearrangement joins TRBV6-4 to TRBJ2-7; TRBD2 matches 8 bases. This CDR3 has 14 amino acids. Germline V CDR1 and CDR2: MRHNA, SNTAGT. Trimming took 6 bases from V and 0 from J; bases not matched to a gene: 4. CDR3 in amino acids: CASRKAGGSYEQYF. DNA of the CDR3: TGTGCCAGCAGGAAGGCGGGGGGCTCCTACGAGCAGTACTTC.